The clone carrying this T cell receptor (beta chain) has at least ten counts. The DNA ends 3 residues before the CDR3 does, and the rest of the CDR3 is filled in from the germline J gene. This entry comes from a study of T cell clonality in common variable immunodeficiency. The germline V gene has CDR1 KGHSH and CDR2 LQKENI. The CDR3 has 17 amino acids. V was clipped by 3 bases and J by 1 base; unmatched bases: 3. Here immunoSEQ multiplex PCR was the method, and the copy in TCRdb shows in-frame clones only, minus some. Recorded here are some 38,000 clones, none singletons. This receptor was identified in a person aged 18 to 75 in good health. What was sequenced was peripheral blood mononuclear cells. The rearrangement uses TRBV18 and TRBJ2-3; 14 bases fit TRBD2. This CDR3 reads CASSPPGLAGGTDTQYF. CDR3 DNA, as far as it was read: TGTGCCAGCTCACCTCCGGGACTAGCGGGGGGCACAGATACG.